This TCR beta chain was observed in a study of T cells in localized non-small cell lung cancer (dated by TCRdb to about 2020). Looking at the study overall: The study analyzed T cell repertoires of 200 to 250 early-stage NSCLC patients, comparing tumors and uninvolved tumor-adjacent lungs. All 240 or so NSCLC patients in the cohort were treatment-naive and had localized lung tumors that were resected. The mean age of the NSCLC patients was just over 65 years, with 130 or so men and 95 to 110 women. What the research found in general, with its limitations: Because multi-region tumor sequencing was not done, intratumor heterogeneity could not be ruled out. Longer overall survival was associated with higher blood T cell density, whereas shorter survival was associated with higher adjacent-lung clonality. Because the study design was exploratory, TCR variables were selected using unadjusted p-values without false-discovery rate correction. The highest T cell clonality was observed in uninvolved tumor-adjacent lung, where clonality exceeded that of tumor, suggesting that antigenic responses were more focused in uninvolved tumor-adjacent lung. A median of about 55 of the top 100 tumor clones were detected in paired uninvolved adjacent lung, and around 27 of these tumor clones were also found among the top 100 clones of the paired uninvolved adjacent lung.

This clone was detected a few times. This receptor's antigen is unknown. It has no much larger one-base neighbor in the sample; base qualities were not kept. TCR beta CDR3 regions were sequenced from DNA using the immunoSEQ Assay. For the original study's pipeline: To compute T cell density, TCR beta template counts were normalized to usable DNA, which was estimated by amplifying housekeeping genes. The preseqR package was used to estimate richness by extrapolating to 400,000 templates for PBMC samples and to 120,000 templates for tissue samples. Clonality was defined as one minus Pielou's evenness. Differential abundance testing on productive amino-acid clonotypes, with a minimum total count of 5 and an alpha of 0.1, was used to identify tissue-enriched TCRs. Repertoire overlap between compartments was quantified with the Jaccard Index and Morisita Overlap Index. GLIPH grouped TCR beta CDR3s together with public tetramer-defined viral CDR3s, and a viral motif had to include at least three viral sequences and also show V-gene enrichment. The table comes from immuneACCESS by way of TCRdb, which keeps in-frame sequences with V and J called. Part of the clones is missing from these tables; in studies checked, under half for an unresolved V gene and the rest for unknown reasons. V and J calls and clone size follow that table, whereas D and trimming were derived from the DNA. This sample lists just over 1,500 clones; around 37% were detected once. The ten largest account for 15% to 20% of the sample.

At diagnosis, peripheral blood, uninvolved tumor-adjacent lung and tumor were collected and were preserved as a mix of fresh-frozen and FFPE material. After removal of 0 bases from V and 8 bases from J, the junction retains 14 bases not matched to a gene. For CDR1 and CDR2, the germline V gene lists SGDLS and YYNGEE. The CDR3 contains 17 residues, cysteine and phenylalanine counted. This entry keeps only the CDR3 DNA: 51 bases, framed from base 1. Rearrangement joined TRBV9 to TRBJ2-1, with TRBD2 matching 7 junction bases. This specimen consisted of lung tumor tissue, obtained before any cancer treatment. This TCR came from a woman aged 35 to 75 with stage I squamous cell lung carcinoma. The DNA reads TGTGCCAGCAGCGTAGTGGTCTGCGGGGGATTCGCCGATGAGCAGTTCTTC. This codes for CASSVVVCGGFADEQFF.